This entry lists 9 T cell receptor beta chains sequenced from one sample in a study of blood T cell repertoires in COVID-19. Produced via immunoSEQ multiplex PCR; TCRdb's table is partial and in-frame only. The repertoire consists of approximately 77,000 clones, with 75% to 85% occurring once and the leading ten covering 4% to 5.5%. Source material: peripheral blood. The source is a woman in her seventies with acute or convalescent COVID-19.

The gene calls are TRBV5-1 and TRBJ1-1, with D unresolved. The CDR3 totals 14 residues. The germline V gene encodes CDR1 SGHRS and CDR2 YFSETQ. Trimming shortened V by 0 bases and J by 3 bases, and 9 bases separated the two germline ends. CDR3 in amino acids: CASSLAPQYTEAFF. The CDR3 nucleotides read TGCGCCAGCAGCTTGGCCCCCCAATACACTGAAGCTTTCTTT.

The chain employs TRBV4-3 and TRBJ2-7; D is unclear. The CDR3 sequence is 16 residues long. Trimming took off 0 bases at V and 2 bases at J, with 14 bases between the two ends. Per germline, CDR1 LGHNA and CDR2 YSLEER. The CDR3 region is CASSQEHLTTPYEQYF. The CDR3 nucleotides are TGCGCCAGCAGCCAAGAACACCTTACAACCCCCTACGAGCAGTACTTC.

V gene TRBV12-3 or TRBV12-4 combines with J gene TRBJ2-7; maybe TRBD2 (5 bases). CDR3 length equals 12 residues. Trimming stripped 5 bases from V and 7 bases from J, with 12 bases between. CDR3 coding DNA: TGTGCCAGCAGTCTCACTAGAGAGGAGCAGTACTTC. Its translation is CASSLTREEQYF.

The chain uses TRBV7-2 and TRBJ1-5; 7 bases fit TRBD1. Germline V gene lookup returns CDR1 SGHTA and CDR2 FQGNSA. Trimming removed 5 bases from V and 5 bases from J; junction bases left unmatched: 9. The CDR3 is 15 amino acids. DNA for the CDR3: TGTGCCAGCAGCCCCTTACAGGGGATGGATCAGCCCCAGCATTTT. Its protein is CASSPLQGMDQPQHF. Together with reference TRBV7-2 and TRBJ1-5, the CDR3 gives the full variable domain: GAGVSQSPSNKVTEKGKDVELRCDPISGHTALYWYRQSLGQGLEFLIYFQGNSAPDKSGLPSDRFSAERTGGSVSTLTIQRTQQEDSAVYLCASSPLQGMDQPQHFGDGTRLSIL.

The genes are TRBV19 and TRBJ2-7; tentative D call: TRBD1 (5 bases). This CDR3 has 14 amino acids. Germline values: CDR1 LNHDA, CDR2 SQIVND (reference sequence). V was cut by 3 bases and J by 0 bases, with 9 bases left in between. As DNA, the CDR3 is TGTGCCAGTAGTATCACAGGTAGCTCCTACGAGCAGTACTTC. Protein: CASSITGSSYEQYF.

The chain has TRBV7-9 and TRBJ1-1; D not resolved. With 4 bases removed from V and 3 bases from J, the gap between germline ends came to 9 bases. The CDR3 has 13 residues. CDR1 SEHNR and CDR2 FQNEAQ come from the germline V gene (reference sequence). The CDR3 nucleotides read TGTGCCAGCAGCTCCCTGGGAGACACTGAAGCTTTCTTT. It yields the protein CASSSLGDTEAFF.

This clone was counted once. This chain uses TRBV19 with TRBJ2-5; TRBD1 agrees at 7 bases. This CDR3 region has 15 residues. The V segment lost 4 bases and the J segment 1 base; nucleotides outside the gene matches: 6. CDR1 is LNHDA, CDR2 SQIVND, per germline (reference sequence). CDR3 nucleotides: TGTGCCAGTAGTACGTGGACAGGAGCCCAAGAGACCCAGTACTTC. Translation: CASSTWTGAQETQYF.

The CDR3 nucleotides are TGTGCCAGCATTACGCGGGGCTATGGCTACACCTTC. Its translation is CASITRGYGYTF. This chain joins TRBV6-5 and TRBJ1-2; D unclear. Germline CDR1 and CDR2: MNHEY and SVGAGI. There are 12 residues in the CDR3. V was shortened by 7 bases and J by 4 bases, with 10 bases between the two germline ends.

The rearrangement links TRBV5-6 to TRBJ2-2, with D possibly being TRBD2 (5 bases). Germline CDR1 is SGHDT and CDR2 is YYEEEE. Trimming cost V 0 bases and J 7 bases, with 7 bases left between them. The CDR3 has 13 residues. The CDR3 DNA sequence: TGTGCCAGCAGCTTGGCCGGGGACGGGGAGCTGTTTTTT. It translates to CASSLAGDGELFF.